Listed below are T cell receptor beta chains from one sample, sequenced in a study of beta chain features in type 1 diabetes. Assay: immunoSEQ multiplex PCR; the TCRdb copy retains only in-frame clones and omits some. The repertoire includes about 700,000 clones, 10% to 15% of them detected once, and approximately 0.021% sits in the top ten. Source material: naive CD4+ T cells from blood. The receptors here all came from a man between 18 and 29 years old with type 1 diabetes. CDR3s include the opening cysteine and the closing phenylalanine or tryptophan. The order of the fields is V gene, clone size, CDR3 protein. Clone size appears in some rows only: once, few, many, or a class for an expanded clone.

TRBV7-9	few	CASAGSAPETQYF
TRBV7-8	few	CASSLARGRLGETQYF
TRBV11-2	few	CASSLEGRESEQYF
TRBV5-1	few	CASRRLASYNEQFF
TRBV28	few	CASSLGFFQRAGNTIYF
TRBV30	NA	CAWSVARDTQYF
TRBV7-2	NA	CASSLELVVYNEQFF
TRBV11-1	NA	CASSFYGHIETQYF
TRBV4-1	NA	CASSQASGGGSYNEQFF
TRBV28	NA	CASSTPGTSEKQFF
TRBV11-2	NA	CASSSPGADTQYF
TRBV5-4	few	CASSPVRASSGANVLTF
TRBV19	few	CASINRMNTEAFF
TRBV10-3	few	CAISGRKGGYTDTQYF
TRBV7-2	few	CASSSPVSSSYNEQFF